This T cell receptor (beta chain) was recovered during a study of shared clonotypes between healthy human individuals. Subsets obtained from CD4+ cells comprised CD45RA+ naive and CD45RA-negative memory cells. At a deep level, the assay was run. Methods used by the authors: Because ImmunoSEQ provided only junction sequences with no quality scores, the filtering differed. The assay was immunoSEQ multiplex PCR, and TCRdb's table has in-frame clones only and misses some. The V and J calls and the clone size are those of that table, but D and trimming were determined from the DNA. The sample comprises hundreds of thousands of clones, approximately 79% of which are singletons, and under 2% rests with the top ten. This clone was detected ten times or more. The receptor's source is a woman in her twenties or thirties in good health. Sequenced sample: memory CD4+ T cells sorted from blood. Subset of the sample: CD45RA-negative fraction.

CDR3 in amino acids: CASSSGAHGYTF. DNA of the CDR3: TGTGCCAGCTCGTCCGGGGCCCATGGCTACACCTTC. The rearrangement uses TRBV28 and TRBJ1-2, with a weak D call TRBD1 (5 bases). CDR3 length equals 12 residues. From germline, CDR1 is MDHEN and CDR2 SYDVKM. V shed 8 bases and J shed 6 bases, with 13 bases lying between them.